The clone carrying this TCR beta chain was seen once. Its antigen is unknown. This record comes from a study of blood T cells in healthy people across ages. Broader study findings: Researchers judged that diversity estimates from one million T cells fell short of true values.

Primed by a sample-barcoded 5' primer and a J-beta primer mix, a second PCR proceeded for 7 to 11 cycles. TCRdb redid the calling of the 5' RACE reads with MiXCR, one entry per CDR3 protein. The sample consists of approximately 900,000 distinct CDR3 sequences, about 29% of them appearing once. Per germline, CDR1 KGHDR and CDR2 SFDVKD. V gave up 4 bases and J gave up 4 bases, with 12 bases separating them. The CDR3 has 14 amino acids. These data were also reused for a study on T cells of mothers and their children. In that study: Persisting microchimeric T cell clones went undetected.

The sequenced material came from blood. The receptor comes from a woman aged 40 to 49 in good health. This sequence joins TRBV24-1 and TRBJ1-2; the D gene is possibly TRBD1 (5 bases). CDR3 nucleotides: TGTGCCACCAGTGACAATCACGGGGGCTATGGCTACACCTTC. This encodes CATSDNHGGYGYTF.